The sequence of this T cell receptor beta chain was determined in a study of blood T cell repertoires in COVID-19. Study overall: Material from acute and convalescent COVID-19 was sourced from the United States, Italy and Spain. PBMCs, B-cell-depleted T cells, or T cells provided the cDNA or gDNA that made up the material.

The CDR3 runs to 15 residues. Germline values: CDR1 SGHTA, CDR2 FQGNSA. After removal of 4 bases from V and 3 bases from J, the junction contained 6 bases not matched to a gene. Original analysis: By means of reference gene primer amplification, nucleated cell counts were estimated. Produced via immunoSEQ multiplex PCR; TCRdb's table is partial and in-frame only. That table supplies the V and J calls and clone size; D and trimming were determined from the DNA. Of approximately 54,000 clones in the sample, roughly 88% were seen once. This chain joins TRBV7-2 and TRBJ2-7; 10 positions match TRBD2. The receptor comes from a human donor in a cohort sampled during active COVID-19. Sequencing was done on a sample of peripheral blood. The CDR3 bases are TGTGCCAGCAGCTGGAGCGGGAGGGGGGGCTACGAGCAGTACTTC. It is translated as CASSWSGRGGYEQYF.